This T cell receptor beta chain was sequenced in a study of CD8 T cells in ankylosing spondylitis. This clonotype was picked up many times. Its specificity is unknown. Each CDR3 protein is one row after TCRdb ran MiXCR on the 5' RACE reads. This table holds about 220,000 distinct CDR3 sequences, roughly 24% found once. The germline gives CDR1 DFQATT, CDR2 SNEGSKA (reference sequence). J lost 4 bases, V lost 5 bases, and 10 bases had no gene match. This CDR3 contains 16 residues. Study-level findings and limits: Matched ankylosing spondylitis synovial fluid reportedly contained a significantly enriched population of disease-linked clones. Disease-linked clones proved CD8+ and comparatively uncommon in peripheral blood. Reactive arthritis synovial fluid and blood previously showed some of these motif variants.

This clonotype was sampled from a male donor with ankylosing spondylitis or in good health (not recorded which). Sequencing used blood, either unsorted or a sorted T cell fraction (not recorded which). This chain joins TRBV20-1 and TRBJ2-3, with 12 nucleotides matching TRBD1. In DNA, the CDR3 is TGCAGTGCTTCCTCCGGGACAGGGGGCGCGTCAGATACGCAGTATTTT. This gives the protein CSASSGTGGASDTQYF.